Sequencing of this T cell receptor (beta chain) was carried out in a study of blood T cell repertoires in COVID-19. Overall study context: Sites in the United States, Italy and Spain provided acute and convalescent COVID-19 samples. Nucleic acid was either cDNA or gDNA, and it came from T cells, B-cell-depleted T cells, or PBMCs.

As processed by the authors: Cell counts per sample came from amplifying reference gene primers. Only in-frame clones appear in the TCRdb table, and some are missing; sequencing was by immunoSEQ multiplex PCR. D and trimming were read from the DNA, whereas the V and J calls and clone size are those reported in that table. The table shows 150,000 to 200,000 clones, with around four fifths occurring only once. V was shortened by 2 bases and J by 7 bases, with 12 bases between the two germline ends. Germline-derived CDR1 and CDR2 are SGDLS and YYNGEE. This CDR3 region has 13 residues. The chain employs TRBV9 and TRBJ2-5; possible D gene TRBD2, 6 bases. This receptor was taken from a woman in her twenties or thirties with acute or convalescent COVID-19. The sequenced sample consisted of peripheral blood. For the CDR3, the DNA is TGTGCCAGCAGCGTGGGAAGGGAGGCGACCCAGTACTTC. It specifies CASSVGREATQYF. Based on the CDR3 plus reference TRBV9 and TRBJ2-5, the full variable domain is DSGVTQTPKHLITATGQRVTLRCSPRSGDLSVYWYQQSLDQGLQFLIQYYNGEERAKGNILERFSAQQFPDLHSELNLSSLELGDSALYFCASSVGREATQYFGPGTRLLVL.